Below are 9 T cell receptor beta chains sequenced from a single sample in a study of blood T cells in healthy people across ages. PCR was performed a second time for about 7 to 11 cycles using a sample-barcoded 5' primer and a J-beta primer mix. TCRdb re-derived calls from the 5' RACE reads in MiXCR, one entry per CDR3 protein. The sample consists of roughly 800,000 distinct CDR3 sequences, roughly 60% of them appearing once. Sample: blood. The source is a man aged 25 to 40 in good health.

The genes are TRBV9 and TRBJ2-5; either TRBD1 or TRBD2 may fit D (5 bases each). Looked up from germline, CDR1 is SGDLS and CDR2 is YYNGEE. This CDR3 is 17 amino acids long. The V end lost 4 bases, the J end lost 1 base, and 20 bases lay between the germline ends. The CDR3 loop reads CASSQRRGGSTQETQYF. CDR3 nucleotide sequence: TGTGCCAGCAGCCAAAGAAGGGGCGGGTCGACCCAAGAGACCCAGTACTTC.

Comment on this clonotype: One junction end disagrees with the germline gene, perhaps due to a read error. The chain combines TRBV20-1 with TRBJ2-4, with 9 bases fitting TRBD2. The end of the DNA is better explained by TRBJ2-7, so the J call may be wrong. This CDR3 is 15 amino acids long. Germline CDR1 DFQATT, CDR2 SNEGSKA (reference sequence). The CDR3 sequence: CSAGNSGSTSCEQYF. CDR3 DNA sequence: TGCAGTGCTGGAAATAGCGGGAGTACCTCCTGCGAGCAGTACTTC.

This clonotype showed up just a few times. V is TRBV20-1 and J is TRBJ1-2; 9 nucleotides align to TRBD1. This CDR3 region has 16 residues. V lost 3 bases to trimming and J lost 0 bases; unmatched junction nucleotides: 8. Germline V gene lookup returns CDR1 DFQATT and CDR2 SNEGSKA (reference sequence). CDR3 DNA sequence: TGCAGTGCTAGGCGGGGACAGGGTGAGACTAACTATGGCTACACCTTC. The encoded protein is CSARRGQGETNYGYTF.

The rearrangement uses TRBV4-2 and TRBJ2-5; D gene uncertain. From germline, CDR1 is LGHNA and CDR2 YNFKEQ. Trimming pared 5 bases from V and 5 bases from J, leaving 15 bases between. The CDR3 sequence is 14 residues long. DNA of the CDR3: TGTGCCAGCAGCTTTAATTTGGGGATGGAGACCCAGTACTTC. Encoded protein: CASSFNLGMETQYF.

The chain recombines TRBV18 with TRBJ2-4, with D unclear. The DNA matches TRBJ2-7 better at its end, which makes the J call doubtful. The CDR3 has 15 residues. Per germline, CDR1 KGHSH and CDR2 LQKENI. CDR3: CASSPIGSEGYEQYF. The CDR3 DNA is TGTGCCAGCTCACCAATCGGGTCCGAAGGATACGAGCAGTACTTC.

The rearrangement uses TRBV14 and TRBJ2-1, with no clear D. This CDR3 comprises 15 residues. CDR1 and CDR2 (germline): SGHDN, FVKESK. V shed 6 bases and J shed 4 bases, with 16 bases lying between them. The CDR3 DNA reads TGTGCCAGCAGTCTCAGGATAAGACTTTACAATGAGCAGTTCTTC. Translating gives CASSLRIRLYNEQFF.

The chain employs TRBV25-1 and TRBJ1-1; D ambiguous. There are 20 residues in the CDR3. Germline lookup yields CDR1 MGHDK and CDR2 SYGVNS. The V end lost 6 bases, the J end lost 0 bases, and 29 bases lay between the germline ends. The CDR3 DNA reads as TGTGCCAGCAGGGCCCCTGGTGAGACCTCCCTTTCAGGCCTGAACACTGAAGCTTTCTTT. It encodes CASRAPGETSLSGLNTEAFF.

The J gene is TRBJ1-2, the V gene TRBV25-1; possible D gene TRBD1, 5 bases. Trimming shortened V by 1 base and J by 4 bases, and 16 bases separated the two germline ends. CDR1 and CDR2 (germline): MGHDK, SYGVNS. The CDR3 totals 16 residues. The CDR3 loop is CASSEFTGPSSYGYTF. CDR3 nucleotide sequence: TGTGCCAGCAGTGAATTCACGGGACCCTCGTCCTATGGCTACACCTTC.

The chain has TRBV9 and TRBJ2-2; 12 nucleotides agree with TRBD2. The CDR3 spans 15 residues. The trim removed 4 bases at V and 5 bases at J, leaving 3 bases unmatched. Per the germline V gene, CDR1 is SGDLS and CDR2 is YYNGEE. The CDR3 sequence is CASSRGTSGTGELFF. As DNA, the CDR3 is TGTGCCAGCAGCCGGGGGACTAGCGGGACCGGGGAGCTGTTTTTT.